The rows below give T cell receptor delta chains drawn from one sample of a study of gamma-delta chains in newborns, infants, children. TCRdb ran CATT on the reads. The sample holds under 7,000 delta-chain clones, about 11% seen once. Input material: blood. These receptors were collected from a child who was a newborn, infant or young child, either healthy, febrile or measles-vaccinated (not recorded which). Both conserved end residues are part of each CDR3.

CDR3aa	v_gene	j_gene
CACDRLAEGDSVHPWDTRQMFF	TRDV2	TRDJ3
CACDTAGSRADKLIF	TRDV2	TRDJ1
CACDLVGGYTDKLIF	TRDV2	TRDJ1
CACDTVGSSSWDTRQMFF	TRDV2	TRDJ3
CACDTVGGYTDKLIF	TRDV2	TRDJ1
CACDTVLGDTLSWDTRQMFF	TRDV2	TRDJ3
CACDTVGGSWDTRQMFF	TRDV2	TRDJ3
CACDTGFAGVQSSWDTRQMFF	TRDV2	TRDJ3
CACLSLVGGYTDKLIF	TRDV2	TRDJ1
CACDTLTGGYSTDKPIF	TRDV2	TRDJ1
CACDTLGGIRGYTDKLIF	TRDV2	TRDJ1
CACDPVLGDTPRSSWDTRQMFF	TRDV2	TRDJ3
CACEELGDHTDKLIF	TRDV2	TRDJ1
CACDTALLGGATDKLIF	TRDV2	TRDJ1
CACDILGGSSWDTRQMFF	TRDV2	TRDJ3
CACDATGSSWDTRQMFF	TRDV2	TRDJ3
CACDTIRVLGNTNTDKLIF	TRDV2	TRDJ1
CACKPLPLSRAGTYNTDKLIF	TRDV2	TRDJ1
CACDQIGGIVDKLIF	TRDV2	TRDJ1
CALGVSRLGDISVTDKLIF	TRDV1	TRDJ1
CACDLLGDSGKLIF	TRDV2	TRDJ1
CACDVLGDTSSWDTRQMFF	TRDV2	TRDJ3
CACDTLGGSTDKLIF	TRDV2	TRDJ1
CACDVLGDFTDKLIF	TRDV2	TRDJ1
CACDSVGGNTDKLIF	TRDV2	TRDJ1
CACDTLGAPYTDKLIF	TRDV2	TRDJ1
CACDTLGDRDSWDTRQMFF	TRDV2	TRDJ3
CACDTLLKRGAALIF	TRDV2	TRDJ1
CALGELALLYTGGYAWDTRQMFF	TRDV1	TRDJ3
CACDALTGGYGDKLIF	TRDV2	TRDJ1
CACDTVEYTDKLIF	TRDV2	TRDJ1
CACDTGGYATWDTRQMFF	TRDV2	TRDJ3
CACDKVLGIRANSDKLIF	TRDV2	TRDJ1
CACDTVGPSGGPPDKLIF	TRDV2	TRDJ1
CACDTVLGDFSWDTRQMFF	TRDV2	TRDJ3
CACDAYSGSWDTRQMFF	TRDV2	TRDJ3
CACDTVEVLGDEYTDKLIF	TRDV2	TRDJ1
CACDNLGDPKYTDKLIF	TRDV2	TRDJ1
CACDLLGAGDKLIF	TRDV2	TRDJ1
CALGEEFSLRPYKLIF	TRDV1	TRDJ1
CALWFLGGQNTDKLIF	TRDV1	TRDJ1
CACDTVELGDKLIF	TRDV2	TRDJ1
CACDTVGVPDARGSDKLIF	TRDV2	TRDJ1
CACDSLLGDTGPNKLIF	TRDV2	TRDJ1
CACDTVEKHSLDTDKLIF	TRDV2	TRDJ1
CACDALLGDTRGLIF	TRDV2	TRDJ1
CACDTLGYWGTHLRTDKLIF	TRDV2	TRDJ1
CACDRLMGERPLIF	TRDV2	TRDJ4